Listed below are T cell receptor beta chains from one sample, sequenced in a study of cytomegalovirus exposure and HLA in healthy donors. Assay: immunoSEQ multiplex PCR; the TCRdb copy retains only in-frame clones and omits some. Of fewer than 350,000 clones detected, 80% to 90% appear once; the ten largest clones hold about 2.5%. Material for sequencing was PBMCs. The receptors here all came from a woman between 18 and 29 years old in good health and CMV-seronegative. The CDR3 runs from the conserved cysteine through the conserved F or W. D genes are given only for firm matches. Part of the rows lack a size; the others show once, few, many or a class for expanded clones.

d_gene: .; abundance: .; j_gene: TRBJ2-7; v_gene: TRBV5-3; CDR3aa: CARSSYTPQGILYEQYF; CDR3nt: TGTGCCAGAAGCTCTTACACCCCTCAGGGAATCCTATACGAGCAGTACTTC
d_gene: TRBD2; abundance: .; j_gene: TRBJ2-1; v_gene: TRBV7-3; CDR3aa: CASSQGRAVYNEQFF; CDR3nt: TGTGCCAGCAGTCAAGGGAGGGCGGTGTACAATGAGCAGTTCTTC
d_gene: TRBD2; abundance: .; j_gene: TRBJ2-5; v_gene: TRBV19; CDR3aa: CASSMRWGSGGGETQYF; CDR3nt: TGTGCCAGTAGTATGAGGTGGGGTAGCGGGGGGGGAGAGACCCAGTACTTC
d_gene: .; abundance: .; j_gene: TRBJ2-2; v_gene: TRBV11-2; CDR3aa: CASSAGPTGNTGELFF; CDR3nt: TGTGCCAGCAGCGCGGGCCCGACAGGCAACACCGGGGAGCTGTTTTTT
d_gene: TRBD2; abundance: .; j_gene: TRBJ2-4; v_gene: TRBV5-1; CDR3aa: CASSLLAGEGNIQYF; CDR3nt: TGCGCCAGCAGCTTACTAGCGGGGGAGGGAAACATTCAGTACTTC
d_gene: .; abundance: once; j_gene: TRBJ2-2; v_gene: TRBV6-4; CDR3aa: CASSDSITGGDTGELFF; CDR3nt: TGTGCCAGCAGTGACTCGATTACAGGGGGGGACACCGGGGAGCTGTTTTTT
d_gene: .; abundance: .; j_gene: TRBJ1-2; v_gene: TRBV18; CDR3aa: CASSPTGNALGNGYTF; CDR3nt: TGTGCCAGCTCACCGACAGGCAACGCCCTTGGGAATGGCTACACCTTC
d_gene: TRBD1; abundance: .; j_gene: TRBJ1-1; v_gene: TRBV6-6; CDR3aa: CASRTSGTGGEAFF; CDR3nt: TGTGCCAGCAGGACCTCCGGGACAGGGGGCGAAGCTTTCTTT
d_gene: .; abundance: .; j_gene: TRBJ1-6; v_gene: TRBV7-9; CDR3aa: CASTPGGGGSPLHF; CDR3nt: TGTGCCAGCACCCCTGGGGGAGGTGGTTCACCCCTCCACTTT
d_gene: TRBD2; abundance: .; j_gene: TRBJ2-5; v_gene: TRBV9; CDR3aa: CASSVGLRGGEETQYF; CDR3nt: TGTGCCAGCAGCGTAGGGCTGCGGGGGGGAGAAGAGACCCAGTACTTC
d_gene: TRBD1; abundance: .; j_gene: TRBJ1-2; v_gene: TRBV28; CDR3aa: CASSLWGRGVANYGYTF; CDR3nt: TGTGCCAGCAGTTTATGGGGCAGGGGGGTAGCTAACTATGGCTACACCTTC
d_gene: TRBD1; abundance: .; j_gene: TRBJ1-5; v_gene: TRBV9; CDR3aa: CASSVGTGYNQPQHF; CDR3nt: TGTGCCAGCAGCGTAGGGACAGGGTACAATCAGCCCCAGCATTTT
d_gene: .; abundance: .; j_gene: TRBJ1-2; v_gene: TRBV2; CDR3aa: CASSVNTAGGYGYTF; CDR3nt: TGTGCCAGCAGTGTTAATACAGCGGGGGGCTATGGCTACACCTTC
d_gene: .; abundance: .; j_gene: TRBJ2-3; v_gene: TRBV5-4; CDR3aa: CASSLKLTDTQYF; CDR3nt: TGTGCCAGCAGCTTGAAACTCACAGATACGCAGTATTTT
d_gene: TRBD1; abundance: once; j_gene: TRBJ1-2; v_gene: TRBV7-8; CDR3aa: CASSLDRVGGYTF; CDR3nt: TGTGCCAGCAGCCTGGACAGGGTGGGAGGCTACACCTTC
d_gene: TRBD1; abundance: .; j_gene: TRBJ1-1; v_gene: TRBV18; CDR3aa: CASSPGTGDTEAFF; CDR3nt: TGTGCCAGCTCACCCGGGACAGGGGACACTGAAGCTTTCTTT
d_gene: .; abundance: .; j_gene: TRBJ1-3; v_gene: TRBV7-3; CDR3aa: CASLRLTEGNTIYF; CDR3nt: TGTGCCAGCCTTAGGTTGACTGAAGGAAACACCATATATTTT
d_gene: TRBD2; abundance: few; j_gene: TRBJ2-2; v_gene: TRBV6-5; CDR3aa: CASSGTSENTGELFF; CDR3nt: TGTGCCAGCAGTGGGACTAGCGAAAACACCGGGGAGCTGTTTTTT
d_gene: TRBD2; abundance: .; j_gene: TRBJ2-3; v_gene: TRBV11-2; CDR3aa: CASSFSGDSTDTQYF; CDR3nt: TGTGCCAGCAGCTTTAGCGGGGATAGCACAGATACGCAGTATTTT
d_gene: .; abundance: .; j_gene: TRBJ2-3; v_gene: TRBV19; CDR3aa: CASSIGTGGGIDTQYF; CDR3nt: TGTGCCAGTAGTATAGGAACGGGGGGCGGGATAGATACGCAGTATTTT
d_gene: TRBD1; abundance: .; j_gene: TRBJ1-2; v_gene: TRBV2; CDR3aa: CASSKQGPSYYGYTF; CDR3nt: TGTGCCAGCAGCAAACAGGGGCCCTCCTACTATGGCTACACCTTC
d_gene: TRBD2; abundance: once; j_gene: TRBJ2-1; v_gene: TRBV6-5; CDR3aa: CASKGSGGLYNEQFF; CDR3nt: TGTGCCAGCAAGGGTAGCGGGGGGCTCTACAATGAGCAGTTCTTC
d_gene: TRBD2; abundance: .; j_gene: TRBJ2-3; v_gene: TRBV29-1; CDR3aa: CSVLSGGAILSTDTQYF; CDR3nt: TGCAGCGTTCTCAGCGGGGGGGCGATACTTAGCACAGATACGCAGTATTTT
d_gene: TRBD2; abundance: .; j_gene: TRBJ2-5; v_gene: TRBV25-1; CDR3aa: CALLKTSGGPAIHGTQYF; CDR3nt: TGTGCTCTACTCAAGACTAGCGGGGGGCCGGCGATCCACGGGACCCAGTACTTC
d_gene: .; abundance: .; j_gene: TRBJ1-4; v_gene: TRBV11-2; CDR3aa: CASSSPGGQSFNEKLFF; CDR3nt: TGTGCCAGCAGCTCACCGGGAGGACAATCCTTTAATGAAAAACTGTTTTTT
d_gene: .; abundance: .; j_gene: TRBJ1-1; v_gene: TRBV10-3; CDR3aa: CAITDRSNTEAFF; CDR3nt: TGTGCCATCACAGACAGGTCGAACACTGAAGCTTTCTTT
d_gene: .; abundance: .; j_gene: TRBJ2-7; v_gene: TRBV10-3; CDR3aa: CAISVTGVGYEQYF; CDR3nt: TGTGCCATCAGCGTGACAGGTGTCGGCTACGAGCAGTACTTC
d_gene: TRBD2; abundance: .; j_gene: TRBJ2-2; v_gene: TRBV12-5; CDR3aa: CASGSPTGGATGELFF; CDR3nt: TGTGCTAGTGGTTCACCGACCGGGGGGGCCACCGGGGAGCTGTTTTTT
d_gene: .; abundance: .; j_gene: TRBJ1-4; v_gene: TRBV7-9; CDR3aa: CASSANWKERKEKLFF; CDR3nt: TGTGCCAGCAGCGCGAACTGGAAGGAGCGGAAAGAAAAACTGTTTTTT
d_gene: .; abundance: .; j_gene: TRBJ1-5; v_gene: TRBV2; CDR3aa: CASSDEYQPQHF; CDR3nt: TGTGCCAGCAGTGATGAGTATCAGCCCCAGCATTTT
d_gene: TRBD1; abundance: .; j_gene: TRBJ2-7; v_gene: TRBV6-6; CDR3aa: CAALGRQGVLVDEQYF; CDR3nt: TGTGCCGCGCTGGGGAGACAGGGGGTATTGGTTGACGAGCAGTACTTC
d_gene: TRBD1; abundance: .; j_gene: TRBJ1-5; v_gene: TRBV19; CDR3aa: CASSPPTGGSNQPQHF; CDR3nt: TGTGCCAGTAGCCCACCGACAGGGGGCAGTAATCAGCCCCAGCATTTT
d_gene: TRBD2; abundance: .; j_gene: TRBJ2-5; v_gene: TRBV18; CDR3aa: CASSLIRTSGAQETQYF; CDR3nt: TGTGCCAGCTCACTAATAAGGACTAGCGGGGCCCAAGAGACCCAGTACTTC
d_gene: TRBD1; abundance: .; j_gene: TRBJ1-6; v_gene: TRBV18; CDR3aa: CASSPSTGPRGSPLHF; CDR3nt: TGTGCCAGCTCACCATCGACAGGGCCAAGAGGGTCACCCCTCCACTTT
d_gene: TRBD2; abundance: .; j_gene: TRBJ2-5; v_gene: TRBV7-6; CDR3aa: CASSWGGGAKETQYF; CDR3nt: TGTGCCAGCAGCTGGGGCGGGGGGGCCAAGGAGACCCAGTACTTC
d_gene: TRBD2; abundance: .; j_gene: TRBJ2-3; v_gene: TRBV9; CDR3aa: CASSVTGTTTDTQYF; CDR3nt: TGTGCCAGCAGCGTAACCGGGACTACCACAGATACGCAGTATTTT
d_gene: TRBD1; abundance: .; j_gene: TRBJ2-1; v_gene: TRBV25-1; CDR3aa: CASREGQGRDEQFF; CDR3nt: TGTGCCAGCAGGGAGGGACAGGGAAGAGATGAGCAGTTCTTC
d_gene: TRBD1; abundance: .; j_gene: TRBJ2-5; v_gene: TRBV11-2; CDR3aa: CASRLRQGWETQYF; CDR3nt: TGTGCCAGCAGACTCCGACAGGGCTGGGAGACCCAGTACTTC
d_gene: .; abundance: .; j_gene: TRBJ2-7; v_gene: TRBV19; CDR3aa: CASSIQGHYEQYF; CDR3nt: TGTGCCAGTAGTATCCAGGGGCACTACGAGCAGTACTTC
d_gene: TRBD1; abundance: once; j_gene: TRBJ1-1; v_gene: TRBV27; CDR3aa: CASTPSPGQANTEAFF; CDR3nt: TGTGCCAGCACCCCTTCTCCGGGACAGGCGAACACTGAAGCTTTCTTT
d_gene: .; abundance: .; j_gene: TRBJ1-2; v_gene: TRBV6-1; CDR3aa: CVGGGGPNYGYTF; CDR3nt: TGTGTCGGCGGGGGGGGCCCTAACTATGGCTACACCTTC
d_gene: TRBD2; abundance: .; j_gene: TRBJ2-5; v_gene: TRBV5-1; CDR3aa: CASSFQPAGVRVESQYF; CDR3nt: TGCGCCAGCAGCTTCCAACCAGCGGGGGTGCGAGTAGAGTCCCAGTACTTC
d_gene: .; abundance: .; j_gene: TRBJ2-1; v_gene: TRBV4-1; CDR3aa: CASSLRTVFDEQFF; CDR3nt: TGCGCCAGCAGCCTAAGGACAGTCTTTGATGAGCAGTTCTTC
d_gene: .; abundance: .; j_gene: TRBJ2-3; v_gene: TRBV5-1; CDR3aa: CASSPPAGSTDTQYF; CDR3nt: TGCGCCAGCAGCCCCCCGGCGGGAAGCACAGATACGCAGTATTTT
d_gene: .; abundance: .; j_gene: TRBJ1-2; v_gene: TRBV5-6; CDR3aa: CASSLQLYSNYGYTF; CDR3nt: TGTGCCAGCAGCTTGCAACTGTACTCTAACTATGGCTACACCTTC
d_gene: .; abundance: .; j_gene: TRBJ2-7; v_gene: TRBV9; CDR3aa: CASSVRGPRSSYEQYF; CDR3nt: TGTGCCAGCAGCGTAAGAGGGCCTCGGAGCTCCTACGAGCAGTACTTC
d_gene: TRBD2; abundance: .; j_gene: TRBJ2-5; v_gene: TRBV9; CDR3aa: CASSVVGAGKKETQYF; CDR3nt: TGTGCCAGCAGCGTAGTTGGAGCGGGGAAGAAAGAGACCCAGTACTTC
d_gene: TRBD2; abundance: .; j_gene: TRBJ2-1; v_gene: TRBV6-4; CDR3aa: CASRGCGGGIYNEQFF; CDR3nt: TGTGCCAGCAGAGGGTGTGGCGGGGGGATATACAATGAGCAGTTCTTC
d_gene: TRBD1; abundance: .; j_gene: TRBJ2-5; v_gene: TRBV5-1; CDR3aa: CASSRTGGGQETQYF; CDR3nt: TGCGCCAGCAGCCGTACAGGGGGTGGGCAAGAGACCCAGTACTTC
d_gene: .; abundance: .; j_gene: TRBJ1-2; v_gene: TRBV6-5; CDR3aa: CASSYAGYGYTF; CDR3nt: TGTGCCAGCAGTTACGCAGGGTATGGCTACACCTTC
d_gene: TRBD2; abundance: .; j_gene: TRBJ2-1; v_gene: TRBV7-9; CDR3aa: CASSLSGGVIYNEQFF; CDR3nt: TGTGCCAGCAGCCTTAGCGGGGGGGTGATCTACAATGAGCAGTTCTTC
d_gene: .; abundance: once; j_gene: TRBJ1-3; v_gene: TRBV7-2; CDR3aa: CASSTGLNSGNTIYF; CDR3nt: TGTGCCAGCAGCACGGGACTGAACTCTGGAAACACCATATATTTT